Presented here are 26 T cell receptor beta chains from one specimen sequenced in a study of cytomegalovirus exposure and HLA in healthy donors. PCR involved 60 Vbeta and 13 Jbeta primers. Profiled with immunoSEQ multiplex PCR; TCRdb holds only in-frame clones, not every one. The profile shows roughly 70,000 clones, almost 85% of them singletons. Sequenced material: PBMCs. These receptors were obtained from a man younger than 35 in good health and CMV-seronegative.

Turning to this clone: Compared with germline, one end of the junction differs, possibly owing to a read error. The chain couples TRBV7-9 to TRBJ2-2; no clear D gene. This CDR3 has 16 amino acids. The germline gives CDR1 SEHNR, CDR2 FQNEAQ (reference sequence). This CDR3 is CSSSLVPAASTGELFF. The CDR3 nucleotides are TGTTCCAGCAGCTTGGTACCCGCGGCGAGTACCGGGGAGCTGTTTTTT.

V is TRBV5-6 and J is TRBJ2-4, with TRBD1 matching 10 bases. Trimming at V came to 4 bases and at J to 4 bases, leaving 5 bases not matched to a gene. There are 15 residues in the CDR3. Germline CDR1 SGHDT, CDR2 YYEEEE. The CDR3 region has the DNA TGTGCCAGCAGCCCGACAGGGGGCTCTAAAAACATTCAGTACTTC. This gives the protein CASSPTGGSKNIQYF.

This clone was seen a handful of times. The chain uses TRBV7-2 and TRBJ2-1; 13 bases are shared with TRBD2. Germline CDR1 SGHTA, CDR2 FQGNSA. V lost 5 bases and J lost 5; bases outside the gene matches: 6. There are 16 residues in the CDR3. This CDR3 reads CASSPSGLAGNNEQFF. The CDR3 nucleotides read TGTGCCAGCAGCCCGTCGGGACTAGCGGGGAACAATGAGCAGTTCTTC.

The V and J genes are TRBV6-5 and TRBJ2-7, with TRBD2 matching 7 bases. The germline gives CDR1 MNHEY, CDR2 SVGAGI. The V segment lost 8 bases and the J segment 2 bases; nucleotides outside the gene matches: 6. The CDR3 is 13 residues long. Written as DNA, the CDR3 is TGTGCCAGCGGGAGGGGTCCTACCTACGAGCAGTACTTC. It encodes CASGRGPTYEQYF.

The gene calls are TRBV6-5 and TRBJ1-1; 10 nucleotides align to TRBD1. The CDR3 runs 15 residues. Germline CDR1 is MNHEY and CDR2 is SVGAGI. V shed 3 bases, J shed 11 bases, and the junction held 12 bases outside the gene matches. CDR3 protein: CASSYNRGTGVGAFF. In DNA form, the CDR3 reads TGTGCCAGCAGTTATAACCGAGGGACAGGGGTGGGGGCTTTCTTT.

This chain links TRBV28 with TRBJ1-3; 7 positions agree with TRBD1. Trimming took 1 base from V and 3 from J; bases not matched to a gene: 9. The CDR3 sequence is 17 residues long. Germline CDR1 is MDHEN and CDR2 is SYDVKM. CDR3 nucleotide sequence: TGTGCCAGCAGTTTATCCCCCACCGGGACAGTTGGAAACACCATATATTTT. It yields the protein CASSLSPTGTVGNTIYF.

The gene calls are TRBV7-9 and TRBJ2-7, with TRBD2 as a possible D gene (5 bases). Germline CDR1 and CDR2: SEHNR and FQNEAQ (reference sequence). Trimming shortened V by 0 bases and J by 2 bases, and 11 bases separated the two germline ends. CDR3 length equals 15 residues. The CDR3 DNA reads as TGTGCCAGCAGCTTAGCCGATCCGGGAACCTACGAGCAGTACTTC. The encoded protein is CASSLADPGTYEQYF.

Comments on this clone: At one end, the junction sequence differs from germline, possibly due to a read error. This same CDR3 is encoded by further DNA sequences in the sample. This chain joins TRBV25-1 and TRBJ1-6; D perhaps matches TRBD1 (6 bases). Germline V lookup: CDR1 MGHDK, CDR2 SYGVNS. The length of the CDR3 is 16 residues. The CDR3 here is CASSDYPRGWDSPLHF. CDR3 nucleotide sequence: TGTGCCAGCAGTGATTATCCCAGGGGTTGGGATTCCCCCCTCCACTTT.

The chain recombines TRBV30 with TRBJ2-3, with unresolved D. The CDR3 covers 16 residues. The germline V gene has CDR1 GTSNPN and CDR2 SVGIG (reference sequence). V was pared by 0 bases and J by 6 bases, with 19 bases between. The CDR3 DNA follows: TGTGCCTGGAGTGTAAGTCTTCAGGCTGCAGTGGATACGCAGTATTTT. As protein: CAWSVSLQAAVDTQYF. Full variable domain (remainder filled in from reference TRBV30 and TRBJ2-3): SQTIHQWPATLVQPVGSPLSLECTVEGTSNPNLYWYRQAAGRGLQLLFYSVGIGQISSEVPQNLSASRPQDRQFILSSKKLLLSDSGFYLCAWSVSLQAAVDTQYFGPGTRLTVL.

This clone occurred once. V usage is TRBV7-9 and J usage is TRBJ1-2; weak D call: TRBD1 (5 bases). Germline-derived CDR1 and CDR2 are SEHNR and FQNEAQ (reference sequence). Trimming stripped 3 bases from V and 4 bases from J, with 18 bases between. There are 16 residues in the CDR3. CDR3 amino acids: CASSFTRAHPSYGYTF. The CDR3 DNA reads TGTGCCAGCAGCTTTACCAGGGCTCACCCTTCCTATGGCTACACCTTC. Full variable domain (rest looked up from reference TRBV7-9 and TRBJ1-2): DTGVSQNPRHKITKRGQNVTFRCDPISEHNRLYWYRQTLGQGPEFLTYFQNEAQLEKSRLLSDRFSAERPKGSFSTLEIQRTEQGDSAMYLCASSFTRAHPSYGYTFGSGTRLTVV.

The chain joins TRBV18 to TRBJ2-7; D may be TRBD2 (5 bases). The CDR3 spans 15 residues. Between the trimmed V and J ends, which lost 2 bases and 4 bases, there was a span of 15 bases. Germline V lookup: CDR1 KGHSH, CDR2 LQKENI. The CDR3 spells CASSPVEGESYEQYF. CDR3 nucleotides: TGTGCCAGCTCACCAGTTGAGGGCGAGTCTTACGAGCAGTACTTC.

Regarding this clone: At one end the junction does not follow the germline gene, possibly because of a read error. J is TRBJ2-5 and V is TRBV7-9; 8 bases match TRBD1. CDR3 length: 15 residues. Germline V gives CDR1 SEHNR, CDR2 FQNEAQ (reference sequence). CDR3 sequence (DNA): TGTTCCAGCAGCTTACCGGACAGGGACCAAGAGGCCCAGTACTTC. Protein sequence: CSSSLPDRDQEAQYF.

V usage is TRBV7-2 and J usage is TRBJ2-2; 12 positions agree with TRBD1. CDR3 length equals 17 residues. Germline loops: CDR1 SGHTA, CDR2 FQGNSA. The ends lost 0 bases at V and 10 bases at J; junction bases unmatched: 9. CDR3 bases: TGTGCCAGCAGCTTAGCGGGACAGGGGGCGTCTAAAAAGGAGCTGTTTTTT. Protein product: CASSLAGQGASKKELFF.

The CDR3 loop is CASSLSGGTGEYEQYF. As DNA, the CDR3 is TGTGCCAGCAGCCTATCAGGAGGGACAGGGGAATACGAGCAGTACTTC. The chain links TRBV7-3 to TRBJ2-7, with 10 bases matching TRBD1. The germline V gene encodes CDR1 SGHTA and CDR2 FQGTGA. After removal of 5 bases from V and 4 bases from J, the junction contained 11 bases not matched to a gene. CDR3 length: 16 amino acids. Looking up the rest from reference TRBV7-3 and TRBJ2-7 gives the full variable domain: GAGVSQTPSNKVTEKGKYVELRCDPISGHTALYWYRQSLGQGPEFLIYFQGTGAADDSGLPNDRFFAVRPEGSVSTLKIQRTERGDSAVYLCASSLSGGTGEYEQYFGPGTRLTVT.

The chain uses TRBV7-8 and TRBJ1-1, with 7 bases aligning to TRBD1. The CDR3 has 15 residues. Trimming removed 1 base from V and 4 bases from J; junction bases left unmatched: 6. The germline V gene encodes CDR1 SGHVS and CDR2 FQNEAQ. CDR3 coding DNA: TGTGCCAGCAGCTTAGGGCTGACAGGGACCACTGAAGCTTTCTTT. Translation: CASSLGLTGTTEAFF.

The rearrangement uses TRBV6-5 and TRBJ1-1, with D hard to call. The length of the CDR3 is 13 residues. Germline V gene data show CDR1 as MNHEY and CDR2 as SVGAGI. The germline V and J ends were trimmed by 2 bases and 0 bases, with 4 bases remaining between them. This CDR3 reads CASSYTVNTEAFF. CDR3 sequence (DNA): TGTGCCAGCAGTTACACAGTGAACACTGAAGCTTTCTTT.

The chain links TRBV7-9 to TRBJ1-1; 9 bases are a match to TRBD1. Germline CDR1 reads SEHNR; CDR2 reads FQNEAQ (reference sequence). CDR3 length equals 14 residues. The ends lost 5 bases at V and 1 base at J; junction bases unmatched: 2. The CDR3 reads CASSQGQGNTEAFF. CDR3 bases: TGTGCCAGCAGCCAGGGACAGGGGAACACTGAAGCTTTCTTT. Filled out from reference TRBV7-9 and TRBJ1-1, the complete variable domain reads DTGVSQNPRHKITKRGQNVTFRCDPISEHNRLYWYRQTLGQGPEFLTYFQNEAQLEKSRLLSDRFSAERPKGSFSTLEIQRTEQGDSAMYLCASSQGQGNTEAFFGQGTRLTVV.

The chain combines TRBV5-1 with TRBJ2-1, with TRBD2 identical over 10 bases. Germline CDR1 and CDR2: SGHRS and YFSETQ. The CDR3 loop spans 19 amino acids. Trimming took 5 bases from V and 4 from J; bases not matched to a gene: 18. The CDR3 DNA reads TGCGCCAGCAGATCGGGACTAGCGACCGGAGCCCCCAAATACAATGAGCAGTTCTTC. The encoded protein is CASRSGLATGAPKYNEQFF.

The V call is TRBV7-9, the J call TRBJ1-4; possibly TRBD1 for D (6 bases). The germline V gene encodes CDR1 SEHNR and CDR2 FQNEAQ (reference sequence). The CDR3 loop spans 16 amino acids. V was trimmed by 5 bases and J by 5 bases, leaving 18 bases between them. DNA for the CDR3: TGTGCCAGCAGCCTAAACCTGGACAGAGGAAATGAAAAACTGTTTTTT. Protein: CASSLNLDRGNEKLFF.

The V gene is TRBV9, the J gene TRBJ2-3; possible D gene TRBD2, 5 bases. CDR3 length: 15 residues. The germline CDR1 and CDR2 sequences are SGDLS and YYNGEE. V lost 0 bases and J 2 bases, leaving 10 bases between the germline ends. CDR3 DNA: TGTGCCAGCAGCGTAGTCTGGGGAGACACAGATACGCAGTATTTT. Translation gives CASSVVWGDTDTQYF. The full variable domain, in which reference TRBV9 and TRBJ2-3 provide the parts outside the CDR3, is DSGVTQTPKHLITATGQRVTLRCSPRSGDLSVYWYQQSLDQGLQFLIQYYNGEERAKGNILERFSAQQFPDLHSELNLSSLELGDSALYFCASSVVWGDTDTQYFGPGTRLTVL.

The chain employs TRBV30 and TRBJ1-3; D remains ambiguous. Trimming stripped 3 bases from V and 2 bases from J, with 8 bases between. This CDR3 is 13 amino acids long. The germline V gene has CDR1 GTSNPN and CDR2 SVGIG (reference sequence). CDR3 region: CAWRDLAGNTIYF. CDR3 sequence (DNA): TGTGCCTGGAGAGACCTAGCTGGAAACACCATATATTTT.

This chain joins TRBV20-1 and TRBJ2-1; a weak D match, TRBD2 (5 bases). This CDR3 has 11 residues. Germline V gene data show CDR1 as DFQATT and CDR2 as SNEGSKA (reference sequence). Trimming took off 0 bases at V and 11 bases at J, with 8 bases between the two ends. The CDR3 sequence: CSARDTTKQFF. The CDR3 DNA sequence: TGCAGTGCTAGAGATACGACTAAGCAGTTCTTC.

V is TRBV2 and J is TRBJ2-5, with TRBD2 matching over 7 bases. The junction had 13 bases not matched to a gene; V was cut back by 10 bases and J by 5 bases. The CDR3 length is 14 residues. The germline V gene has CDR1 SNHLY and CDR2 FYNNEI. The CDR3 region has the DNA TGTGCCATCCCGTTGGGGGGGTCTGGGGAGACCCAGTACTTC. Protein product: CAIPLGGSGETQYF.

The chain has TRBV4-3 and TRBJ2-3; 9 bases are a match to TRBD2. CDR1 is LGHNA, CDR2 YSLEER, per germline. V shed 0 bases, J shed 2 bases, and the junction held 3 bases outside the gene matches. This CDR3 is built from 16 residues. CDR3 in DNA: TGCGCCAGCAGCCAAGAGCTAGCGGGAAACACAGATACGCAGTATTTT. This encodes CASSQELAGNTDTQYF.

The chain couples TRBV11-3 to TRBJ1-2; D gene unclear. The length of the CDR3 is 15 residues. The germline V gene has CDR1 SGHNT and CDR2 YENEEA. Trimming pared 3 bases from V and 4 bases from J, leaving 15 bases between. The DNA of the CDR3 is TGTGCCAGCAGCTTCGACATGCTCGCGGGCTATGGCTACACCTTC. This gives the protein CASSFDMLAGYGYTF.

This clone was picked up one time. V is TRBV9 and J is TRBJ2-4; D is perhaps TRBD2 (6 bases). Deletions cut 7 bases from V and 3 bases from J, with 11 bases between. Germline CDR1 reads SGDLS; CDR2 reads YYNGEE. This CDR3 is built from 13 residues. CDR3 nucleotide sequence: TGTGCCAGCTCCGTCGGGGGCAAAAACATTCAGTACTTC. This codes for CASSVGGKNIQYF.